One sample yielded the 26 T cell receptor beta chains listed below, sequenced in a study of blood T cell repertoires in COVID-19 (TCRdb year 2020). The library relied on the immunoSEQ multiplex PCR assay. This is the immuneACCESS table as TCRdb keeps it, with only in-frame sequences that have V and J called. A part of the clones is gone; compared with another copy, unresolved V genes explain less than half, and the rest is unexplained. The sample table contains roughly 54,000 clones; only one count was recorded for about 86% of them. The ten largest clones add up to approximately 6% of the sample. Material for sequencing was peripheral blood. These receptors came from a woman in her fifties or sixties with COVID-19, enrolled during active disease.

The chain links TRBV9 to TRBJ2-3, with D tentatively TRBD2 (5 bases). CDR1 is SGDLS and CDR2 is YYNGEE in the germline V gene. The CDR3 extends over 15 amino acids. The V end lost 4 bases, the J end lost 2 bases, and 14 bases lay between the germline ends. CDR3 residues: CASSPYRELTDTQYF. DNA for the CDR3: TGTGCCAGCAGCCCCTATCGGGAACTCACAGATACGCAGTATTTT.

The J gene is TRBJ2-1, the V gene TRBV11-3; TRBD2 aligns across 11 bases. This CDR3 region has 15 residues. Trimming removed 3 bases from V and 8 bases from J; junction bases left unmatched: 6. CDR1 and CDR2 from the germline V gene are SGHNT and YENEEA. CDR3 DNA: TGTGCCAGCAGCTTTAGCGGGAGGGGTAGCGATGAGCAGTTCTTC. Encoded protein: CASSFSGRGSDEQFF.

The chain uses TRBV25-1 and TRBJ2-7; possibly TRBD2 for D (6 bases). The CDR3 is 15 amino acids. Trimming took off 1 base at V and 0 bases at J, with 10 bases between the two ends. Per germline, CDR1 MGHDK and CDR2 SYGVNS. The CDR3 DNA is TGTGCCAGCAGTGAATGGGGCGGGGCCTCCTACGAGCAGTACTTC. Residues: CASSEWGGASYEQYF.

The chain employs TRBV16 and TRBJ1-5; no reliable D call. Germline V CDR1 and CDR2: KGHSY, FQNENV. V was shortened by 3 bases and J by 9 bases, with 12 bases between the two germline ends. The CDR3 covers 13 residues. The chain's CDR3 is CASSHGGAGPQHF. The CDR3 DNA is TGTGCCAGCAGCCATGGAGGAGCCGGGCCCCAGCATTTT.

The chain couples TRBV18 to TRBJ1-1; no firm D call. The CDR3 spans 14 residues. V lost 2 bases to trimming and J lost 0 bases, with 7 bases between them. Germline V gene sequence: CDR1 KGHSH, CDR2 LQKENI. The CDR3, as DNA: TGTGCCAGCTCACCAGTGACATTGAACACTGAAGCTTTCTTT. Its protein product is CASSPVTLNTEAFF.

J is TRBJ1-2 and V is TRBV30; 7 positions agree with TRBD1. This CDR3 region has 15 residues. The V gene's germline CDR1 is GTSNPN and CDR2 SVGIG (reference sequence). J lost 3 bases, V lost 3 bases, and 10 bases had no gene match. CDR3 region: CAWRVRWDSDYGYTF. CDR3 nucleotides: TGTGCCTGGAGAGTAAGGTGGGACAGTGACTATGGCTACACCTTC.

This clone appeared a few times. The V call is TRBV25-1, the J call TRBJ2-1; D not certain. CDR1 is MGHDK and CDR2 is SYGVNS in the germline V gene. V was trimmed by 4 bases and J by 6 bases, leaving 10 bases between them. The CDR3 totals 13 residues. CDR3: CASSAGSLNEQFF. For the CDR3, the DNA is TGTGCCAGCAGTGCCGGGTCCCTCAATGAGCAGTTCTTC.

The J gene is TRBJ1-1, the V gene TRBV11-2, with 8 bases identical to TRBD1. Looked up from germline, CDR1 is SGHAT and CDR2 is FQNNGV. V shed 7 bases and J 6 bases; nucleotides not matched to a gene: 7. The CDR3 has 13 residues. CDR3 sequence: CASNFRTGPEAFF. DNA of the CDR3: TGTGCCAGCAACTTCAGGACAGGGCCTGAAGCTTTCTTT.

This rearrangement joins TRBV28 to TRBJ2-3, with 7 bases lining up with TRBD1. The CDR3 runs to 15 residues. V lost 6 bases and J lost 1; bases outside the gene matches: 7. Germline CDR1 reads MDHEN; CDR2 reads SYDVKM. In nucleotides, the CDR3 is TGTGCCAGCAGGTCCGGTGGGACAGGCACAGATACGCAGTATTTT. Translation: CASRSGGTGTDTQYF.

This chain links TRBV15 with TRBJ2-7, with 8 bases lining up with TRBD2. The V gene end was trimmed by 5 bases and the J gene end by 4 bases; junction bases not matched to a gene: 4. CDR1 and CDR2 from the germline V gene are LNHNV and YYDKDF (reference sequence). This CDR3 has 13 amino acids. DNA for the CDR3: TGTGCCACCAGCGCGGGAGGCTCATACGAGCAGTACTTC. Translating it yields CATSAGGSYEQYF.

The J gene is TRBJ1-1, the V gene TRBV6-2 or TRBV6-3; D unclear. The germline CDR1 and CDR2 sequences are MNHEY and SVGEGT. The CDR3 extends over 15 amino acids. Trimming removed 4 bases at V and 1 base at J, with 13 bases between. DNA for the CDR3: TGTGCCAGCAGTTCCGCGATTAGACAGAACACTGAAGCTTTCTTT. Its protein product is CASSSAIRQNTEAFF.

The chain recombines TRBV4-1 with TRBJ1-4; TRBD1 might be the D (5 bases). CDR1 is MGHRA and CDR2 is YSYEKL in the germline V gene. The CDR3 contains 14 residues. V was pared by 1 base and J by 4 bases, with 7 bases between. CDR3 bases: TGCGCCAGCAGCCAAGGGAGGGGTAATGAAAAACTGTTTTTT. Amino acid sequence: CASSQGRGNEKLFF.

The V call is TRBV5-1, the J call TRBJ1-4, with 7 positions matching TRBD1. Germline CDR1 SGHRS, CDR2 YFSETQ. V was clipped by 4 bases and J by 3 bases; unmatched bases: 3. The CDR3 has 14 amino acids. CDR3 region: CASSLQGANEKLFF. The CDR3 nucleotides read TGCGCCAGCAGCCTTCAGGGGGCTAATGAAAAACTGTTTTTT.

This sequence joins TRBV11-2 and TRBJ2-1; 9 nucleotides align to TRBD2. V shed 4 bases and J 5 bases; nucleotides not matched to a gene: 12. CDR3 length: 17 amino acids. Germline V gene data show CDR1 as SGHAT and CDR2 as FQNNGV. The CDR3 sequence: CASSSIGGSGRNNEQFF. CDR3 in DNA: TGTGCCAGCAGCTCCATTGGGGGTAGCGGGAGAAACAATGAGCAGTTCTTC. The variable domain in full, completed from reference TRBV11-2 and TRBJ2-1, reads EAGVAQSPRYKIIEKRQSVAFWCNPISGHATLYWYQQILGQGPKLLIQFQNNGVVDDSQLPKDRFSAERLKGVDSTLKIQPAKLEDSAVYLCASSSIGGSGRNNEQFFGPGTRLTVL.

The chain carries TRBV24-1 and TRBJ2-1, with 13 bases aligning to TRBD2. Germline CDR1 and CDR2: KGHDR and SFDVKD. Losses at the gene ends were 5 bases for V and 4 bases for J; bases not matched to a gene: 1. The CDR3 loop spans 15 amino acids. This CDR3 reads CATSATSGRYNEQFF. In nucleotides, the CDR3 is TGTGCCACCAGTGCGACTAGCGGGAGGTACAATGAGCAGTTCTTC.

This clone has only one observation. The V and J genes are TRBV6-5 and TRBJ2-5; 13 bases align to TRBD2. CDR3 length equals 15 residues. Germline lookup yields CDR1 MNHEY and CDR2 SVGAGI. The V gene end was trimmed by 8 bases and the J gene end by 5 bases; junction bases not matched to a gene: 8. CDR3 sequence: CASGLAGEGSETQYF. CDR3 nucleotide sequence: TGTGCCAGCGGACTAGCGGGAGAGGGGTCGGAGACCCAGTACTTC.

The V and J genes are TRBV25-1 and TRBJ2-7; D is perhaps TRBD1 (6 bases). Trimming shortened V by 5 bases and J by 4 bases, and 15 bases separated the two germline ends. Germline V gives CDR1 MGHDK, CDR2 SYGVNS. The length of the CDR3 is 14 residues. In DNA, the CDR3 is TGTGCCAGCAGTCCGCAGGGGTGGGTTTACGAGCAGTACTTC. This encodes CASSPQGWVYEQYF.

This clone was seen more than once but under ten times. The chain recombines TRBV25-1 with TRBJ2-1, with 11 bases matching TRBD1. V gave up 4 bases and J gave up 10 bases; unmatched junction bases: 15. The CDR3 covers 17 residues. Germline CDR1 is MGHDK and CDR2 is SYGVNS. This CDR3 is CASSGSARDRGSEEQFF. Written as DNA, the CDR3 is TGTGCCAGCAGTGGATCCGCCCGGGACAGGGGGTCTGAGGAGCAGTTCTTC.

This clone was seen only a few times. The rearrangement uses TRBV7-9 and TRBJ1-5, with TRBD1 as a possible D gene (6 bases). V lost 3 bases, J lost 0 bases, and 9 bases lay in between. CDR3 size: 15 residues. Germline V lookup: CDR1 SEHNR, CDR2 FQNEAQ (reference sequence). The CDR3 loop is CASSLGDNSNQPQHF. The CDR3 region has the DNA TGTGCCAGCAGCTTGGGGGACAATAGCAATCAGCCCCAGCATTTT.

The CDR3 coding sequence is TGCGCCAGCAAGGTTTGGGACAGGGGATCGAGCGGGAGGGCCATAGGGTTCGTAGAGACCCAGTACTTC. Its translation: CASKVWDRGSSGRAIGFVETQYF. The chain has TRBV10-1 and TRBJ2-5; D may match TRBD1 or TRBD2 (10 bases each). With 7 bases removed from V and 4 bases from J, the gap between germline ends came to 43 bases. Germline V CDR1 and CDR2: WNHNN, SYGVQD (reference sequence). The CDR3 spans 23 residues.

The V call is TRBV19, the J call TRBJ1-2; D uncertain. Looked up from germline, CDR1 is LNHDA and CDR2 is SQIVND (reference sequence). The CDR3 totals 9 residues. V was trimmed by 9 bases and J by 6 bases, leaving 5 bases between them. The CDR3 protein is CASWHGYTF. Here the CDR3 DNA reads TGTGCCAGCTGGCATGGCTACACCTTC.

The genes are TRBV19 and TRBJ1-1; TRBD1 agrees at 8 bases. CDR1 LNHDA and CDR2 SQIVND come from the germline V gene (reference sequence). The CDR3 totals 14 residues. V shed 5 bases, J shed 0 bases, and the junction held 2 bases outside the gene matches. Here the CDR3 DNA reads TGTGCCAGTAGTGTGACAGGGGTGAACACTGAAGCTTTCTTT. Translated: CASSVTGVNTEAFF.

The rearrangement joins TRBV28 to TRBJ2-3, with 14 nucleotides matching TRBD2. V was clipped by 5 bases and J by 6 bases; unmatched bases: 7. The germline CDR1 and CDR2 sequences are MDHEN and SYDVKM. This CDR3 spans 16 amino acids. CDR3 nucleotides: TGTGCCAGCAGTACGACTAGCGGGAGGGCCTGGGATACGCAGTATTTT. This encodes CASSTTSGRAWDTQYF. The entire variable domain, with the rest obtained from reference TRBV28 and TRBJ2-3, is as follows: DVKVTQSSRYLVKRTGEKVFLECVQDMDHENMFWYRQDPGLGLRLIYFSYDVKMKEKGDIPEGYSVSREKKERFSLILESASTNQTSMYLCASSTTSGRAWDTQYFGPGTRLTVL.

The CDR3 nucleotides are TGTGCCACCAGCAGAGGTGGCCAGGGTAACACTGAAGCTTTCTTT. Its protein product is CATSRGGQGNTEAFF. The rearrangement joins TRBV15 to TRBJ1-1; perhaps TRBD1 as D (5 bases). This CDR3 spans 15 amino acids. The V gene's germline CDR1 is LNHNV and CDR2 YYDKDF (reference sequence). Trimming shortened V by 1 base and J by 2 bases, and 11 bases separated the two germline ends.

The CDR3 loop reads CAWRTTGWAGELFF. CDR3 coding DNA: TGTGCCTGGAGGACAACAGGTTGGGCCGGGGAGCTGTTTTTT. The genes are TRBV30 and TRBJ2-2, with D possibly matching TRBD1 (5 bases). V was clipped by 3 bases and J by 6 bases, with 14 bases between them. The CDR3 totals 14 residues. In germline, CDR1 is GTSNPN, CDR2 SVGIG (reference sequence).

This clone has just a few counts. The V call is TRBV5-4, the J call TRBJ1-1; 8 bases agree with TRBD1. V trimming: 4 bases; J trimming: 5 bases; junction bases outside the gene matches: 7. CDR3 length: 14 residues. Germline V lookup: CDR1 SGHNT, CDR2 YYREEE (reference sequence). CDR3 in amino acids: CASSGRGRGTEAFF. In DNA, the CDR3 is TGTGCCAGCAGCGGCAGGGGGCGAGGGACTGAAGCTTTCTTT.